This T cell receptor (beta chain) was documented in a study of beta chain features in type 1 diabetes. The CDR3 consists of 15 residues. Germline-derived CDR1 and CDR2 are SGHNT and YYREEE (reference sequence). Trimming pared 0 bases from V and 1 base from J, leaving 10 bases between. cDNA synthesis used the whole RNA isolate, giving expressed TCRB sequences. Some clones are missing from TCRdb's copy, which holds only in-frame ones; the method was immunoSEQ multiplex PCR. Of roughly 400,000 clones detected, approximately 13% appear once; the ten largest clones hold around 0.039%. Source material: naive CD4+ T cells from blood. This chain joins TRBV5-4 and TRBJ1-1; D might be TRBD1 (6 bases). The receptor was derived from a young man in good health. The CDR3 reads CASSLGPDRNTEAFF. As DNA, the CDR3 is TGTGCCAGCAGCTTGGGGCCGGACAGGAACACTGAAGCTTTCTTT.